Below, 21 T cell receptor beta chains from the same sample are listed, as sequenced in a study of CDR3 diversity in severe acne. TCRdb ran MiXCR on the PCR reads and lists one entry per CDR3 protein. In the table there are roughly 93,000 distinct CDR3 sequences, approximately 49% of which are singletons. Sequencing was carried out using blood. These receptors were obtained from a male donor with severe acne vulgaris.

This clonotype has a handful of counts. Being one base from a much bigger clone, this may be a read error. The genes are TRBV10-3 and TRBJ2-7; D gene ambiguous. The CDR3 sequence is 11 residues long. With 3 bases removed from V and 0 bases from J, the gap between germline ends came to 0 bases. Germline V lookup: CDR1 ENHRY, CDR2 SYGVKD. The CDR3 spells CAISDSYEQYF. Written as DNA, the CDR3 is TGTGCCATCAGTGACTCCTACGAGCAGTACTTC.

This clonotype was counted at least ten times. The V gene is TRBV3-1, the J gene TRBJ2-2; no reliable D call. This CDR3 is 14 amino acids long. The V end lost 4 bases, the J end lost 6 bases, and 12 bases lay between the germline ends. Per germline, CDR1 LGHDT and CDR2 YNNKEL (reference sequence). The CDR3 coding sequence is TGTGCCAGCAGCCCGACGGCTGGGCCCGGGGAGCTGTTTTTT. Its protein is CASSPTAGPGELFF.

This rearrangement joins TRBV5-1 to TRBJ2-7; D tentatively fits TRBD1 or TRBD2 (5 bases each). The CDR3 has 14 residues. Germline V gene lookup returns CDR1 SGHRS and CDR2 YFSETQ. V shed 5 bases and J shed 3 bases, with 15 bases lying between them. CDR3 in DNA: TGCGCCAGCAGACCCTGGGACGGAGACTACGAGCAGTACTTC. This codes for CASRPWDGDYEQYF. Based on the CDR3 plus reference TRBV5-1 and TRBJ2-7, the full variable domain is KAGVTQTPRYLIKTRGQQVTLSCSPISGHRSVSWYQQTPGQGLQFLFEYFSETQRNKGNFPGRFSGRQFSNSRSEMNVSTLELGDSALYLCASRPWDGDYEQYFGPGTRLTVT.

A remark on this clonotype: A junction end diverges from the germline sequence, so it may reflect a read error. The V and J genes are TRBV19 and TRBJ2-4, with D possibly TRBD1 on 5 matching bases. CDR1 is LNHDA, CDR2 SQIVND, per germline (reference sequence). The CDR3 runs to 16 residues. The CDR3 bases are TGTGCCGGTAGTACCACTCCCAGACAGATTCAAAACATTCAGTACTTC. It is translated as CAGSTTPRQIQNIQYF. Looking up the rest from reference TRBV19 and TRBJ2-4 gives the full variable domain: DGGITQSPKYLFRKEGQNVTLSCEQNLNHDAMYWYRQDPGQGLRLIYYSQIVNDFQKGDIAEGYSVSREKKESFPLTVTSAQKNPTAFYLCAGSTTPRQIQNIQYFGAGTRLSVL.

This clonotype showed up many times. The chain employs TRBV19 and TRBJ2-1; no clear D gene. This CDR3 spans 15 amino acids. The germline CDR1 and CDR2 sequences are LNHDA and SQIVND (reference sequence). Trimming took 10 bases from V and 1 from J, leaving 17 bases between them. The CDR3 reads CATLGWGGSYNEQFF. The DNA of the CDR3 is TGTGCCACGCTGGGGTGGGGTGGATCCTACAATGAGCAGTTCTTC.

The chain recombines TRBV7-8 with TRBJ1-3; unclear D gene. The ends were cut back, 3 bases at V and 2 bases at J, with 8 bases in the middle. CDR3 size: 14 residues. Germline CDR1 reads SGHVS; CDR2 reads FQNEAQ. CDR3: CASSFTATGNTIYF. The CDR3 DNA follows: TGTGCCAGCAGCTTTACAGCGACTGGAAACACCATATATTTT.

By share, this clonotype ranks as hyperexpanded (1% or more). V gene TRBV20-1 combines with J gene TRBJ2-4, with D uncertain. Trimming left V 7 bases short and J 7 bases short, with 20 bases between. Per the germline V gene, CDR1 is DFQATT and CDR2 is SNEGSKA (reference sequence). The CDR3 is 14 amino acids. The CDR3 region has the DNA TGCAGTGTGACCGAACCCGGGTTTGTCAACATTCAGTACTTC. It yields the protein CSVTEPGFVNIQYF.

This clonotype was seen only a few times. The missing conserved phenylalanine or tryptophan at the end of this CDR3 makes a read error likely. V is TRBV20-1 and J is TRBJ2-7, with 11 bases lining up with TRBD2. There are 15 residues in the CDR3. Germline V lookup: CDR1 DFQATT, CDR2 SNEGSKA (reference sequence). V lost 6 bases, J lost 2 bases, and 9 bases stayed unmatched. The CDR3 DNA reads as TGCAGTGCCCCGCCGTTAGCGGGAGGGGCCTACGAGCAGTACTCC. Its protein product is CSAPPLAGGAYEQYS.

This clonotype came up many times. V gene TRBV7-2 combines with J gene TRBJ2-7, with D perhaps matching TRBD1 (6 bases). CDR1 is SGHTA, CDR2 FQGNSA, per germline. V lost 1 base, J lost 3 bases, and 16 bases lay in between. CDR3 length: 16 residues. Here the CDR3 DNA reads TGTGCCAGCAGCTTAGGCGGACAGCCCAGGAACTACGAGCAGTACTTC. Its translation is CASSLGGQPRNYEQYF.

Many counts were recorded for this clonotype. The rearrangement joins TRBV29-1 to TRBJ2-1; 9 nucleotides line up with TRBD2. V lost 7 bases and J lost 9; bases outside the gene matches: 13. Per germline, CDR1 SQVTM and CDR2 ANQGSEA. This CDR3 has 14 residues. The CDR3 region is CSASSGVRDSEQFF. The DNA of the CDR3 is TGCAGCGCCTCTAGCGGGGTAAGAGATAGTGAGCAGTTCTTC.

As for this clonotype: The missing conserved phenylalanine or tryptophan at the end of this CDR3 makes a read error likely. No DNA is shown, since the ends of the CDR3 on it are uncertain; the CDR3 is the one TCRdb lists. The chain recombines TRBV7-8 with TRBJ1-6; TRBD1 is taken as the D call from the table, unchecked against the DNA. Germline assignment: CDR1 SGHVS and CDR2 FQNEAQ. Termini included, the CDR3 measures 20 amino acids. Here the CDR3 reads CASSLSLLEGLAKNIQYFGA.

In its sample, this clonotype is medium-sized. The V and J genes are TRBV5-1 and TRBJ1-1, with a tentative D call TRBD1 (6 bases). Trimming left V 5 bases short and J 3 bases short, with 14 bases between. This CDR3 has 14 residues. Germline values: CDR1 SGHRS, CDR2 YFSETQ. CDR3 protein: CASRWRTAYTEAFF. The CDR3 bases are TGCGCCAGCAGATGGAGGACAGCCTACACTGAAGCTTTCTTT. Full variable domain (missing parts from reference TRBV5-1 and TRBJ1-1): KAGVTQTPRYLIKTRGQQVTLSCSPISGHRSVSWYQQTPGQGLQFLFEYFSETQRNKGNFPGRFSGRQFSNSRSEMNVSTLELGDSALYLCASRWRTAYTEAFFGQGTRLTVV.

This clonotype came up many times. The chain employs TRBV7-6 and TRBJ2-5, with 15 bases identical to TRBD2. The CDR3 has 23 residues. Germline lookup yields CDR1 SGHVS and CDR2 FNYEAQ. Trimming cost V 1 base and J 0 bases; bases outside gene matches: 18. The CDR3 bases are TGTGCCAGCAGCTTAGACCCTCCGCGGACTAGCGGGAGGGGGGCAGGGTACCAAGAGACCCAGTACTTC. This sequence encodes CASSLDPPRTSGRGAGYQETQYF. Drawing the rest from reference TRBV7-6 and TRBJ2-5, the complete variable domain is GAGVSQSPRYKVTKRGQDVALRCDPISGHVSLYWYRQALGQGPEFLTYFNYEAQQDKSGLPNDRFSAERPEGSISTLTIQRTEQRDSAMYRCASSLDPPRTSGRGAGYQETQYFGPGTRLLVL.

This clonotype was picked up a small number of times. The J gene is TRBJ2-3, the V gene TRBV7-6, with 7 nucleotides matching TRBD2. This CDR3 is 15 amino acids long. Germline assignment: CDR1 SGHVS and CDR2 FNYEAQ. Germline trimming cut 4 bases from V and 5 bases from J; bases unmatched to any gene: 9. The DNA of the CDR3 is TGTGCCAGCAGCTCAGGCGGGAGTAAGGGAGATACGCAGTATTTT. Its translation: CASSSGGSKGDTQYF.

This clonotype was counted many times. The chain is built from TRBV4-3 and TRBJ1-1; D is ambiguous. The CDR3 sequence is 13 residues long. The germline gives CDR1 LGHNA, CDR2 YSLEER. Trimming removed 0 bases from V and 13 bases from J, with 15 bases in between. The CDR3 sequence: CASSQDQGQVGFF. DNA for the CDR3: TGCGCCAGCAGCCAAGATCAAGGTCAGGTTGGTTTCTTT.

The table lists this clonotype with many counts. V is TRBV7-3 and J is TRBJ2-2; 16 bases map to TRBD2. The V segment lost 1 base and the J segment 4 bases; nucleotides outside the gene matches: 18. The CDR3 is 23 amino acids. CDR1 is SGHTA, CDR2 FQGTGA, per germline. The CDR3 DNA reads as TGTGCCAGCAGCTTAATAGGGGGCAAGGGGACTAGCGGGGGGGGGCGGGGCACCGGGGAGCTGTTTTTT. It yields the protein CASSLIGGKGTSGGGRGTGELFF.

Concerning this clonotype itself: The conserved closing phenylalanine or tryptophan is absent in this CDR3, likely reflecting a read error. The DNA is omitted, as the CDR3 cannot be located on it reliably, and the CDR3 follows TCRdb's listing. This chain connects TRBV3-1 to TRBJ1-1; TRBD1 reflects the table's D call only, with no check against the DNA. The CDR3 is 16 amino acids in total, end residues counted. Per the germline V gene, CDR1 is LGHDT and CDR2 is YNNKEL (reference sequence). CDR3 loop: CASSPRQGARGTEACS.

The chain has TRBV7-3 and TRBJ1-2; a possible D gene is TRBD1 (6 bases). Germline CDR1 SGHTA, CDR2 FQGTGA. The CDR3 contains 15 residues. Trimming left V 2 bases short and J 4 bases short, with 14 bases between. CDR3 nucleotides: TGTGCCAGCAGCTTAGTAAGGACAGAGCGCTATGGCTACACCTTC. It yields the protein CASSLVRTERYGYTF.

V and J are TRBV29-1 and TRBJ1-1, with TRBD1 matching over 7 bases. The CDR3 spans 13 residues. Germline V gene data show CDR1 as SQVTM and CDR2 as ANQGSEA. V lost 7 bases, J lost 5 bases, and 10 bases stayed unmatched. The CDR3 protein is CSARTGAETEAFF. In DNA form, the CDR3 reads TGCAGCGCCCGGACAGGAGCAGAAACTGAAGCTTTCTTT.

The CDR3 bases are TGCGCCAGCAGCCAAGTGGTCGTCCTTGAAGCTTTCTTT. It yields the protein CASSQVVVLEAFF. The chain couples TRBV4-1 to TRBJ1-1, with D unresolved. CDR1 and CDR2 (germline): MGHRA, YSYEKL. The V end was cut by 1 base, the J end by 7 bases, with 10 bases between. This CDR3 region has 13 residues.

A remark on this clonotype: No conserved phenylalanine or tryptophan is present at the end of the CDR3, so a read error is the likely explanation. The chain joins TRBV5-1 to TRBJ2-5; possibly TRBD2 for D (7 bases). The CDR3 runs 16 residues. V was shortened by 4 bases and J by 1 base, with 17 bases between the two germline ends. Germline V gene lookup returns CDR1 SGHRS and CDR2 YFSETQ. The DNA of the CDR3 is TGCGCCAGCAGCAGGGGGGGCCAGATCTTCCAAGAGACCCAGTACCTC. Amino acid sequence: CASSRGGQIFQETQYL.